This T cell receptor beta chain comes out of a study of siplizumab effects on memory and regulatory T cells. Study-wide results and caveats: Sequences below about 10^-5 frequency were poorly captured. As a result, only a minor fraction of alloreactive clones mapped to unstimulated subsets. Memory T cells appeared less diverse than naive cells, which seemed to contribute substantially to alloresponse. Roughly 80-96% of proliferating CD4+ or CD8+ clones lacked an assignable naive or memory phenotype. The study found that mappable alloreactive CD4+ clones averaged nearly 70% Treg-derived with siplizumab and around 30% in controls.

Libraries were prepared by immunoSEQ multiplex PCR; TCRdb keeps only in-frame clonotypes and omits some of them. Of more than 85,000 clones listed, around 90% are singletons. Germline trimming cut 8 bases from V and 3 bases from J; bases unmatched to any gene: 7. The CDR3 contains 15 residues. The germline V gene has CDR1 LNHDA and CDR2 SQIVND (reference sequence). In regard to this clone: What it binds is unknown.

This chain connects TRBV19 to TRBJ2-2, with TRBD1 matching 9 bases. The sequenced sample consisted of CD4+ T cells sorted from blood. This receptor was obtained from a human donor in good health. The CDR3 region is CASHNRDRDTGELFF. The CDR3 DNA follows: TGTGCCAGTCATAACCGGGACAGGGACACCGGGGAGCTGTTTTTT.